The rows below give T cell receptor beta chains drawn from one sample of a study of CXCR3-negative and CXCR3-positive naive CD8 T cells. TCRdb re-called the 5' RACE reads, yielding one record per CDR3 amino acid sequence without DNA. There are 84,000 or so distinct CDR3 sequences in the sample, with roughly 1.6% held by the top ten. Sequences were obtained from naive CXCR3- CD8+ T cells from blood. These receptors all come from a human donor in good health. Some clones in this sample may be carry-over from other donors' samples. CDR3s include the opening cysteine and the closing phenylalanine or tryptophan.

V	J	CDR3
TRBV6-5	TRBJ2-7	CASSPGGGPYEQYF
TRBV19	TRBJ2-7	CAPEDGSNEQYF
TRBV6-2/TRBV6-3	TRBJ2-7	CASSTPITQGRPVLSYEQYF
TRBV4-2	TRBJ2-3	CASSRGATDTQYF
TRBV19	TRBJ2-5	CASSISGGETQYF
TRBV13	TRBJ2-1	CASSRITSGRSDEQFF
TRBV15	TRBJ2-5	CATSRVRSWETQYF
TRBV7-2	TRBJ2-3	CASSWYLGLSTDTQYF
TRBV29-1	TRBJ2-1	CSVEGLGYAGQFF
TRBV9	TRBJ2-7	CASSPEGRLFAYEQYF
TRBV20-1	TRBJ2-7	CSARRGLAYEQYF
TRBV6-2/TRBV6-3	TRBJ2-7	CASIGNWGLSEQYF
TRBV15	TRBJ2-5	CATSRGSQETQYF
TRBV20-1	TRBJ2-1	CSAVPIAGLSYNEQFF